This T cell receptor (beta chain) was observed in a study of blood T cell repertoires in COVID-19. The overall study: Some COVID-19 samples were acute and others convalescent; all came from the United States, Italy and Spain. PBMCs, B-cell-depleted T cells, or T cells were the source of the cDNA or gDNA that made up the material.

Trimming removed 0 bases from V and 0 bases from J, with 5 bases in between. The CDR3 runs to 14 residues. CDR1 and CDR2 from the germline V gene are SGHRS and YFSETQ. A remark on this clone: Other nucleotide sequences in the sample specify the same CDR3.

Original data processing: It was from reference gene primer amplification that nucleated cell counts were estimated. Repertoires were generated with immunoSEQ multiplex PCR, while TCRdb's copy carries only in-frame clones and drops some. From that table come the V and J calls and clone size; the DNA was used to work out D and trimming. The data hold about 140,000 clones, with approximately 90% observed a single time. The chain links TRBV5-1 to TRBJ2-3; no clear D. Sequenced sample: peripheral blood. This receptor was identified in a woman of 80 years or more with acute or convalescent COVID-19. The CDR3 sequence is CASSLALSTDTQYF. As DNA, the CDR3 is TGCGCCAGCAGCTTGGCCCTGAGCACAGATACGCAGTATTTT.